This TCR beta chain was found in a study of OX40 agonist ivuxolimab in advanced cancers. Study summary: Every 2 weeks, ivuxolimab was infused into the patients intravenously at between 0.01 and 10 mg/kg.

Remarks on this clone: Its antigen is unidentified.

Study outcomes and limitations: Some nonresponders likewise displayed low normalized T-cell clonal expansion.

TCRdb's table, derived via immunoSEQ multiplex PCR, lists solely in-frame clones and lacks some. The sample consists of 65,000 to 100,000 clones, 91% of them appearing once. Germline CDR1 and CDR2: LNHDA and SQIVND (reference sequence). The ends were cut back, 5 bases at V and 2 bases at J, with 15 bases in the middle. The CDR3 sequence is 15 residues long. Specimen: CD4+ or CD8+ T cells sorted from blood, collected in a trial of the OX40 agonist ivuxolimab. The clonotype comes from an adult with an advanced solid tumor such as melanoma, head and neck, liver or kidney cancer. The chain carries TRBV19 and TRBJ1-2, with D perhaps matching TRBD1 (6 bases). CDR3 bases: TGTGCCAGTAGTTCTCTTTGGGGGCCGAACTATGGCTACACCTTC. Translating gives CASSSLWGPNYGYTF.